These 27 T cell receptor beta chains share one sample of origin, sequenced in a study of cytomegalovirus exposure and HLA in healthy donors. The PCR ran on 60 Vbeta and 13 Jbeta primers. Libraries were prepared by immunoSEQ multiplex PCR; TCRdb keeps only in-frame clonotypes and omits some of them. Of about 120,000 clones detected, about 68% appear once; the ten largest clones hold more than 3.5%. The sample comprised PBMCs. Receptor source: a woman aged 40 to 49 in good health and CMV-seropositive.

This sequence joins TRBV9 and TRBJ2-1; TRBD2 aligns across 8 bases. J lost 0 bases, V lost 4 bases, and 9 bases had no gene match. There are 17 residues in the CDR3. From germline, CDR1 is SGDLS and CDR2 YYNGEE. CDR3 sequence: CASSLRGSGSSYNEQFF. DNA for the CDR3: TGTGCCAGCAGCCTCCGGGGGAGCGGGAGCTCCTACAATGAGCAGTTCTTC.

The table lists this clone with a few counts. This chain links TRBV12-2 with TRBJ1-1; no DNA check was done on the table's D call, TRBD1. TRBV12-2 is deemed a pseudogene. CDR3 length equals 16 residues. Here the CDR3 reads CASRRYRGQLNTEAFF. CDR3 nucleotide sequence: TGTGCAAGTCGCCGGTACAGGGGGCAGTTGAACACTGAAGCTTTCTTT.

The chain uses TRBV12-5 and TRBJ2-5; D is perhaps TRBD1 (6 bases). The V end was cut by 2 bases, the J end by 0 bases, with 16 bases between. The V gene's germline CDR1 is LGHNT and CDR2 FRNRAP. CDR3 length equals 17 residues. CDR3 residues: CASGLTPLGQYQETQYF. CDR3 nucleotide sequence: TGTGCTAGTGGTTTGACCCCCCTCGGACAGTACCAAGAGACCCAGTACTTC.

The CDR3: CASGQGGETQYF. In DNA, the CDR3 is TGTGCCAGCGGACAGGGTGGAGAGACCCAGTACTTC. This chain connects TRBV6-1 to TRBJ2-5; TRBD1 aligns across 8 bases. CDR3 size: 12 residues. The trim removed 8 bases at V and 4 bases at J, leaving 3 bases unmatched. The germline V gene encodes CDR1 MNHNS and CDR2 SASEGT.

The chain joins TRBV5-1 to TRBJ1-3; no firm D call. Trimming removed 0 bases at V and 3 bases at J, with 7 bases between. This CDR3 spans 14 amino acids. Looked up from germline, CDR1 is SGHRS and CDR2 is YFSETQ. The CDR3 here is CASSLAGYGNTIYF. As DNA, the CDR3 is TGCGCCAGCAGCTTGGCCGGGTATGGAAACACCATATATTTT. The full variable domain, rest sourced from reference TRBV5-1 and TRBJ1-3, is KAGVTQTPRYLIKTRGQQVTLSCSPISGHRSVSWYQQTPGQGLQFLFEYFSETQRNKGNFPGRFSGRQFSNSRSEMNVSTLELGDSALYLCASSLAGYGNTIYFGEGSWLTVV.

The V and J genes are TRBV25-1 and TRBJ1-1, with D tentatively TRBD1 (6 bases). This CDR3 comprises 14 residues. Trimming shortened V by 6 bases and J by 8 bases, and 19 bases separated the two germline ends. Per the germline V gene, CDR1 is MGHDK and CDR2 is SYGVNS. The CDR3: CASRDSQSSREAFF. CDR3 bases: TGTGCCAGCAGGGACAGTCAGTCTTCCCGGGAAGCTTTCTTT.

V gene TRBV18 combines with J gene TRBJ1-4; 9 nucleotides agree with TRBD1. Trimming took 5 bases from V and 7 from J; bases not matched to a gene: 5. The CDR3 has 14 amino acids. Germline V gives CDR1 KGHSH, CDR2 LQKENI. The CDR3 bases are TGTGCCAGCTCAGCGACAGGGGGAGGTGAAAAACTGTTTTTT. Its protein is CASSATGGGEKLFF.

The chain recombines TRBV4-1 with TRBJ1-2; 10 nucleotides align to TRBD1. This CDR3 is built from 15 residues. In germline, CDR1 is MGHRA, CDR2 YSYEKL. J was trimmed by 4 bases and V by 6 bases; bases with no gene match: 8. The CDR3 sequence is CASRAGTGVGYGYTF. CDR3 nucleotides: TGCGCCAGCAGGGCCGGGACAGGGGTGGGCTATGGCTACACCTTC.

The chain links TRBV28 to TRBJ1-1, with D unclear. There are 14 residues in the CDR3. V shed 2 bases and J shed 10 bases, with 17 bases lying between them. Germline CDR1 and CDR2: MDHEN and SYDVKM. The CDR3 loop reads CASSLGLTNFGAFF. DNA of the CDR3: TGTGCCAGCAGTTTAGGACTAACAAATTTTGGAGCTTTCTTT.

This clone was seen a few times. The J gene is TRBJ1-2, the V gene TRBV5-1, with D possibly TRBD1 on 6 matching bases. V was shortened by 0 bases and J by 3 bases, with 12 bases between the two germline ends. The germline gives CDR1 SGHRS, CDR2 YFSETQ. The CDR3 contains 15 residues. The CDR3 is CASSLAPGADYGYTF. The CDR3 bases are TGCGCCAGCAGCTTGGCTCCAGGGGCGGACTATGGCTACACCTTC.

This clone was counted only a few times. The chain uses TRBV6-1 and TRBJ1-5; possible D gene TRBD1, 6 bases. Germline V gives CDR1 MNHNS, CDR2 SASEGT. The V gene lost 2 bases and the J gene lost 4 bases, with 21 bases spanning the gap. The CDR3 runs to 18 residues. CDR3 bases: TGTGCCAGCAGTGAAAAGGTGGCAGGGGCATCCCTAAATCAGCCCCAGCATTTT. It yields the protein CASSEKVAGASLNQPQHF.

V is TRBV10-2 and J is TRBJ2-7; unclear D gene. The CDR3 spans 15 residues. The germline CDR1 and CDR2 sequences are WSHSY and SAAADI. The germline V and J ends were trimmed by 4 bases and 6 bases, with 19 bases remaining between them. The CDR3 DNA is TGCGCCAGCAGTGGCACTAATTTCGGAGTGCGCGAGCAGTACTTC. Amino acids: CASSGTNFGVREQYF.

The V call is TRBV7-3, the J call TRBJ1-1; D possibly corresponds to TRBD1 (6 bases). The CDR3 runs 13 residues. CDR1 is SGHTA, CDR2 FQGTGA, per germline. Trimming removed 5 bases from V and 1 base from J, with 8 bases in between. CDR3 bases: TGTGCCAGCAGCGAACAGGGGAACACTGAAGCTTTCTTT. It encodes CASSEQGNTEAFF.

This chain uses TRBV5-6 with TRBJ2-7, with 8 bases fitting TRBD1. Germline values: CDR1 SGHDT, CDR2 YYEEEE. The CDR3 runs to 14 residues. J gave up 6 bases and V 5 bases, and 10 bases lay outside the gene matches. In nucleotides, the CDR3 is TGTGCCAGCAGTCACGGACAGGGATTCGGCGAGCAGTACTTC. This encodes CASSHGQGFGEQYF.

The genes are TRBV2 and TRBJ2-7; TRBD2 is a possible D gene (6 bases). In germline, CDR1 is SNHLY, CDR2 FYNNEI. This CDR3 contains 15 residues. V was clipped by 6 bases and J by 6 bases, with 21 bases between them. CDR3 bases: TGTGCCAGCAGGGACTACCGGAGCTATCGTCTCGAGCAGTACTTC. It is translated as CASRDYRSYRLEQYF.

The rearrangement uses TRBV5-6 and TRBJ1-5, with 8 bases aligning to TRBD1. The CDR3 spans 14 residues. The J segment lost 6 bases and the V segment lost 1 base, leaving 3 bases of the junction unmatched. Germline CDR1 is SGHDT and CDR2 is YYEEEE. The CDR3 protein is CASSLQQGVQPQHF. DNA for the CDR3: TGTGCCAGCAGCTTGCAACAGGGGGTTCAGCCCCAGCATTTT.

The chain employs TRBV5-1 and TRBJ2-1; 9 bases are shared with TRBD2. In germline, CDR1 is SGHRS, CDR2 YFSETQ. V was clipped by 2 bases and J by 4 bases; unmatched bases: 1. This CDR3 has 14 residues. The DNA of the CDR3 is TGCGCCAGCAGCTTCCTAGCGGGATACAATGAGCAGTTCTTC. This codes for CASSFLAGYNEQFF.

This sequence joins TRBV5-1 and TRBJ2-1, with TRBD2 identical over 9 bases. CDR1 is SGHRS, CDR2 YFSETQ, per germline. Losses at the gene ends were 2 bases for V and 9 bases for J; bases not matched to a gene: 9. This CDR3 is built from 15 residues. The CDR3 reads CASSLGIAGVAEQFF. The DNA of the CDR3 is TGCGCCAGCAGCTTAGGAATAGCGGGAGTTGCTGAGCAGTTCTTC.

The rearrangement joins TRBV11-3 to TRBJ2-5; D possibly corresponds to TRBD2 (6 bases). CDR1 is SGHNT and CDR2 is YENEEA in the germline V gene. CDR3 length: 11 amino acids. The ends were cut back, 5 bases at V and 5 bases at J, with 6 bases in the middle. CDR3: CASSRGETQYF. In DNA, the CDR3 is TGTGCCAGCAGCCGGGGGGAGACCCAGTACTTC.

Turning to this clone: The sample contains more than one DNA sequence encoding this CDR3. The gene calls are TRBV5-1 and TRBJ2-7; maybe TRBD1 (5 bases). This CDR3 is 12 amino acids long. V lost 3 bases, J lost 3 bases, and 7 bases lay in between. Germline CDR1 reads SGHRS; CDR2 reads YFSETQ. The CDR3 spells CASSSQGYEQYF. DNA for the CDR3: TGCGCCAGCAGCTCTCAGGGCTACGAGCAGTACTTC. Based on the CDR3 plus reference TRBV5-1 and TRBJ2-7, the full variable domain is KAGVTQTPRYLIKTRGQQVTLSCSPISGHRSVSWYQQTPGQGLQFLFEYFSETQRNKGNFPGRFSGRQFSNSRSEMNVSTLELGDSALYLCASSSQGYEQYFGPGTRLTVT.

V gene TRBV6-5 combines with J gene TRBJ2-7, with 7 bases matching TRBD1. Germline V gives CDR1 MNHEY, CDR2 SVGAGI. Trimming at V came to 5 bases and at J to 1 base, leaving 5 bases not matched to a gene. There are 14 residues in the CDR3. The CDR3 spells CASSTPTGSYEQYF. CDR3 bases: TGTGCCAGCAGTACCCCGACAGGGTCCTACGAGCAGTACTTC.

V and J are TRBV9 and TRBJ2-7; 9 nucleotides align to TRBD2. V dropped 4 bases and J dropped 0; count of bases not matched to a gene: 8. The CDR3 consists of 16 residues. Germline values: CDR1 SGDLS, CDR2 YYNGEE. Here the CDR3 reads CASSPSSGGLSYEQYF. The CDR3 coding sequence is TGTGCCAGCAGCCCAAGTAGCGGGGGACTCTCCTACGAGCAGTACTTC.

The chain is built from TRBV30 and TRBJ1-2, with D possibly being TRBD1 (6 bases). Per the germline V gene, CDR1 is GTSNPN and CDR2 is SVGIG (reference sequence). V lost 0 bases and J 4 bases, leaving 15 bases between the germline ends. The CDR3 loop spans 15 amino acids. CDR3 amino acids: CAWSVRKGGGYGYTF. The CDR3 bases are TGTGCCTGGAGTGTACGTAAAGGGGGTGGCTATGGCTACACCTTC.

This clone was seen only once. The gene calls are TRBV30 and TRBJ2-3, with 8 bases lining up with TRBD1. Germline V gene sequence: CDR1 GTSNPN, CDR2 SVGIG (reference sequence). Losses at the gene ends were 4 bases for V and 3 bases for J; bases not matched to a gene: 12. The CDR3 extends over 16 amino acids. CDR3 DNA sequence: TGTGCCTGGACCCCCGGACAGGGTGGAGGGACAGATACGCAGTATTTT. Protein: CAWTPGQGGGTDTQYF.

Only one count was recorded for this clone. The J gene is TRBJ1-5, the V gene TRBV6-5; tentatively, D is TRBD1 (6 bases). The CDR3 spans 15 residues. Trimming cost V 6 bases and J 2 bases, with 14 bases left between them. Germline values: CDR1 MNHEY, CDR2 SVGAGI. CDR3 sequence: CASRINRQGNQPQHF. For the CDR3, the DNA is TGTGCCAGCAGGATCAACCGACAGGGCAATCAGCCCCAGCATTTT.

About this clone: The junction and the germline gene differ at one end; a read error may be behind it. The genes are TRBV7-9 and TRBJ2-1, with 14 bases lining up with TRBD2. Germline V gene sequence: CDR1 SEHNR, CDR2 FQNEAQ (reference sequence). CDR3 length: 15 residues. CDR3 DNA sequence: TGTTCCAGCAGTACCGGGACTAGCGGGAGCAATGAGCAGTTCTTC. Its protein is CSSSTGTSGSNEQFF.

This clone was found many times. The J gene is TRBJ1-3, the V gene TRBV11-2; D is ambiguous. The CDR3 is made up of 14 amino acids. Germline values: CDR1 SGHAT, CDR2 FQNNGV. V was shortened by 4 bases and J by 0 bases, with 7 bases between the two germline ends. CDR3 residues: CASSYSISGNTIYF. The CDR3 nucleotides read TGTGCCAGCAGCTACAGCATCTCTGGAAACACCATATATTTT.